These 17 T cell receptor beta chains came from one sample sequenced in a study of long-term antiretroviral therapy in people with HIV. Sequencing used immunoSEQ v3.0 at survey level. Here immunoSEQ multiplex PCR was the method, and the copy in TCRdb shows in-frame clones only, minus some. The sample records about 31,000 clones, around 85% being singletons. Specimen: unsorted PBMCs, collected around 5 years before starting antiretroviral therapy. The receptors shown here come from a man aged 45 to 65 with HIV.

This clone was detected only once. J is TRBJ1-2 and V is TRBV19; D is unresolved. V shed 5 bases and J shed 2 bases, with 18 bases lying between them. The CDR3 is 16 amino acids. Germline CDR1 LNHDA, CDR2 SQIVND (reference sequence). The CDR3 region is CASSPQAARGNYGYTF. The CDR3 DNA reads TGTGCCAGTAGTCCCCAGGCAGCCCGAGGGAACTATGGCTACACCTTC.

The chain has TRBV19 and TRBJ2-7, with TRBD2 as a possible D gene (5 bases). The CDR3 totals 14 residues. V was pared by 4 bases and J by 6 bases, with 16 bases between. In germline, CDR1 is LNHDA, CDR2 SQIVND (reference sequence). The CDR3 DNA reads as TGTGCCAGTAGTAATCCGGGGTTTTCGCTCGAGCAGTACTTC. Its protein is CASSNPGFSLEQYF.

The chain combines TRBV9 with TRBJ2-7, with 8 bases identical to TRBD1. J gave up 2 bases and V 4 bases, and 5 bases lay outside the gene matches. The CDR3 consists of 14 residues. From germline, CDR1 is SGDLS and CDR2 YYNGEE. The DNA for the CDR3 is TGTGCCAGCAGCCGAGGACAGGGAGCCTACGAGCAGTACTTC. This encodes CASSRGQGAYEQYF.

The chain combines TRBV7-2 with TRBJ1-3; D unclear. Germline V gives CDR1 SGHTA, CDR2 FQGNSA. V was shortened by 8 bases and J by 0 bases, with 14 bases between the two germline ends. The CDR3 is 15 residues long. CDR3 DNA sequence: TGTGCCAGCGATGCGCAGCCCACCTCTGGAAACACCATATATTTT. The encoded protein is CASDAQPTSGNTIYF.

CDR3 region: CASSQDPRDYGYTF. In DNA, the CDR3 is TGCGCCAGCAGCCAAGATCCCAGGGACTATGGCTACACCTTC. V gene TRBV4-3 combines with J gene TRBJ1-2; possible D gene TRBD1, 5 bases. This CDR3 region has 14 residues. The V and J ends lost 0 bases and 3 bases respectively, with 8 bases between them. Looked up from germline, CDR1 is LGHNA and CDR2 is YSLEER.

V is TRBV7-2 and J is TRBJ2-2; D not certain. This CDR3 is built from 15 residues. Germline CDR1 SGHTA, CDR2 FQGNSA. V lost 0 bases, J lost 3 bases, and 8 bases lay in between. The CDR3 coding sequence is TGTGCCAGCAGCTTAGCGGGCTACTACACCGGGGAGCTGTTTTTT. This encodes CASSLAGYYTGELFF.

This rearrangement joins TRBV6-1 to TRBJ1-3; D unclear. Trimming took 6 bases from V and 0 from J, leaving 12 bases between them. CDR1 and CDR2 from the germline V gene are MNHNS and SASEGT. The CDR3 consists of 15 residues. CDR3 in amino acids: CASSTHTLSGNTIYF. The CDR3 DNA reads TGTGCCAGCAGCACACACACCCTCTCTGGAAACACCATATATTTT.

This CDR3 is CATSRDLLGVAREQYF. The CDR3 DNA is TGTGCCACCAGCAGAGACCTTCTAGGGGTTGCGAGGGAGCAGTACTTC. This chain joins TRBV15 and TRBJ2-7; tentatively, D is TRBD1 (5 bases). Germline loops: CDR1 LNHNV, CDR2 YYDKDF (reference sequence). The length of the CDR3 is 16 residues. Trimming cost V 0 bases and J 7 bases, with 19 bases left between them. Drawing the rest from reference TRBV15 and TRBJ2-7, the complete variable domain is DAMVIQNPRYQVTQFGKPVTLSCSQTLNHNVMYWYQQKSSQAPKLLFHYYDKDFNNEADTPDNFQSRRPNTSFCFLDIRSPGLGDTAMYLCATSRDLLGVAREQYFGPGTRLTVT.

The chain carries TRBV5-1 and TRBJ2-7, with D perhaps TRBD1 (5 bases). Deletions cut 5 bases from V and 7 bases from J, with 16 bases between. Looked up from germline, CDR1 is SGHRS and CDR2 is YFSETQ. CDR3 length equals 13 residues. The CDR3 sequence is CASRIATSGEQYF. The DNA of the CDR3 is TGCGCCAGCAGAATAGCTACCTCAGGGGAGCAGTACTTC.

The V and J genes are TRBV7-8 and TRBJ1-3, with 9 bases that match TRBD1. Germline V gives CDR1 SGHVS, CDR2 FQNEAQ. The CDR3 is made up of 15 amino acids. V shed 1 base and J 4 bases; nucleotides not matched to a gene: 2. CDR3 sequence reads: CASSLVGQGGNTIYF. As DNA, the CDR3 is TGTGCCAGCAGCTTAGTTGGACAGGGGGGAAACACCATATATTTT.

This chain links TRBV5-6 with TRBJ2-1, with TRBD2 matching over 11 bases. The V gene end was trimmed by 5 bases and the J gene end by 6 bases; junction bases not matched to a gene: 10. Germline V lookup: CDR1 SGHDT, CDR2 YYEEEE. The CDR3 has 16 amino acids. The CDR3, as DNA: TGTGCCAGCAGGGTGGGACTAGCGGAATTATCCAATGAGCAGTTCTTC. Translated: CASRVGLAELSNEQFF.

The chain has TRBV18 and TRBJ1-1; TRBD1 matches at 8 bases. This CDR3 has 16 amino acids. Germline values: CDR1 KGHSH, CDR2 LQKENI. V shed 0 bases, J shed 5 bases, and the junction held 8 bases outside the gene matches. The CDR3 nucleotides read TGTGCCAGCTCACCACCGGGCAGGGGGCGAAGTACTGAAGCTTTCTTT. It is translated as CASSPPGRGRSTEAFF.

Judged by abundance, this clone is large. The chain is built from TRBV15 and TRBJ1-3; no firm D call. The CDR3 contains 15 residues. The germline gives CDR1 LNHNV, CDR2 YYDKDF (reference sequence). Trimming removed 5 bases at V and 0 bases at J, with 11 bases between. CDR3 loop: CATSPPIGSGNTIYF. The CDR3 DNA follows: TGTGCCACCAGCCCGCCGATCGGCTCTGGAAACACCATATATTTT.

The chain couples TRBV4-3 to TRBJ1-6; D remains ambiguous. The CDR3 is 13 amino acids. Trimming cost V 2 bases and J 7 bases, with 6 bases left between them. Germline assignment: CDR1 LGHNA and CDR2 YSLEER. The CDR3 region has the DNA TGCGCCAGCAGCCAACCCCACAATTCACCCCTCCACTTT. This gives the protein CASSQPHNSPLHF.

CDR3 sequence reads: CAWSVLGSYNEQFF. The DNA of the CDR3 is TGTGCCTGGAGTGTTTTGGGCTCCTACAATGAGCAGTTCTTC. The gene calls are TRBV30 and TRBJ2-1; no reliable D call. The germline V and J ends were trimmed by 0 bases and 0 bases, with 6 bases remaining between them. This CDR3 is 14 amino acids long. Germline values: CDR1 GTSNPN, CDR2 SVGIG (reference sequence).

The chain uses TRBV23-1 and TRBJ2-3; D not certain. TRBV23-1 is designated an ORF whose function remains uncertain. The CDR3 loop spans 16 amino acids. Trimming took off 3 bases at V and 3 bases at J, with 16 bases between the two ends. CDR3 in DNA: TGCGCCAGCAGTCACCGCCGTGAGATTAGGACAGATACGCAGTATTTT. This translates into CASSHRREIRTDTQYF.

Here the CDR3 reads CASSLVAGAFYNEQFF. CDR3 bases: TGTGCCAGCAGCTTAGTAGCGGGAGCTTTCTACAATGAGCAGTTCTTC. The chain recombines TRBV7-9 with TRBJ2-1, with 9 bases lining up with TRBD2. The V gene's germline CDR1 is SEHNR and CDR2 FQNEAQ (reference sequence). The trim removed 1 base at V and 3 bases at J, leaving 4 bases unmatched. The CDR3 runs to 16 residues.